These 22 T cell receptor beta chains originate from one sample sequenced in a study of technical replicates of blood from several donors. Sequenced by immunoSEQ multiplex PCR; TCRdb stores in-frame clones only, minus some. In the table there are just under 85,000 clones, around 90% of which are singletons. The sample taken for sequencing was T cells isolated from PBMCs. The receptor set was obtained from a human donor in good health.

The CDR3 nucleotides are TGTGCCAGCAGCCTGCCCGGGACTAGCGGGAACTACGAGCAGTACTTC. It is translated as CASSLPGTSGNYEQYF. The J gene is TRBJ2-7, the V gene TRBV27; TRBD2 agrees at 13 bases. The germline CDR1 and CDR2 sequences are MNHEY and SMNVEV (reference sequence). Trimming took 6 bases from V and 3 from J; bases not matched to a gene: 8. The CDR3 contains 16 residues.

The chain carries TRBV5-1 and TRBJ2-7; 12 positions agree with TRBD1. V lost 0 bases to trimming and J lost 5 bases; unmatched junction nucleotides: 3. This CDR3 contains 15 residues. Per germline, CDR1 SGHRS and CDR2 YFSETQ. CDR3 amino acids: CASSLAGTGGDEQYF. The CDR3 nucleotides are TGCGCCAGCAGCTTGGCTGGGACAGGGGGCGACGAGCAGTACTTC.

This clone was seen once. This chain uses TRBV6-5 with TRBJ2-7; no firm D call. Trimming cost V 4 bases and J 6 bases, with 13 bases left between them. Germline values: CDR1 MNHEY, CDR2 SVGAGI. The CDR3 loop spans 13 amino acids. The CDR3 DNA sequence: TGTGCCAGCAGTTCCCCCCCCGTTTCCGAGCAGTACTTC. This encodes CASSSPPVSEQYF.

J is TRBJ2-1 and V is TRBV2, with 8 bases lining up with TRBD2. This CDR3 contains 17 residues. V lost 6 bases and J lost 4; bases outside the gene matches: 14. Germline V lookup: CDR1 SNHLY, CDR2 FYNNEI. CDR3 DNA: TGTGCCAGCAGACGCTGGGGATTGGCTAGCGGGTACAATGAGCAGTTCTTC. Translating gives CASRRWGLASGYNEQFF.

V usage is TRBV4-1 and J usage is TRBJ1-1; the D is unclear. V dropped 4 bases and J dropped 1 base, with 19 bases sitting between them. CDR1 and CDR2 from the germline V gene are MGHRA and YSYEKL. The CDR3 runs 17 residues. CDR3 amino acids: CASSPNRFYDPNTEAFF. In DNA, the CDR3 is TGCGCCAGCAGCCCGAACAGATTTTACGATCCGAACACTGAAGCTTTCTTT.

This rearrangement joins TRBV7-9 to TRBJ2-7, with a weak D call TRBD1 (6 bases). The germline V and J ends were trimmed by 6 bases and 0 bases, with 15 bases remaining between them. The CDR3 is 15 residues long. Germline V CDR1 and CDR2: SEHNR, FQNEAQ (reference sequence). CDR3 in DNA: TGTGCCAGCAGTTATTCGGACAGCCTCTCCTACGAGCAGTACTTC. Residues: CASSYSDSLSYEQYF.

This chain uses TRBV5-6 with TRBJ2-3, with D maybe TRBD1 (6 bases). V lost 1 base and J 3 bases, leaving 21 bases between the germline ends. The CDR3 totals 18 residues. The germline V gene has CDR1 SGHDT and CDR2 YYEEEE. The CDR3 nucleotides read TGTGCCAGCAGCTTGCCCTTCTCGGGACACATAAGTACAGATACGCAGTATTTT. Its protein is CASSLPFSGHISTDTQYF.

The genes are TRBV11-2 and TRBJ1-3; D remains unclear. V was pared by 3 bases and J by 5 bases, with 5 bases between. There are 12 residues in the CDR3. The germline gives CDR1 SGHAT, CDR2 FQNNGV. The CDR3 DNA sequence: TGTGCCAGCAGCTTTAACAGAAACACCATATATTTT. Protein product: CASSFNRNTIYF. Variable domain in full (rest from reference TRBV11-2 and TRBJ1-3): EAGVAQSPRYKIIEKRQSVAFWCNPISGHATLYWYQQILGQGPKLLIQFQNNGVVDDSQLPKDRFSAERLKGVDSTLKIQPAKLEDSAVYLCASSFNRNTIYFGEGSWLTVV.

This clone was observed once. The DNA for the CDR3 is TGTGCCAGTAGTCTGGGACAGGGACTTGGGGAGCTGTTTTTT. Amino acid sequence: CASSLGQGLGELFF. The chain employs TRBV19 and TRBJ2-2, with 9 bases aligning to TRBD1. The CDR3 is 14 residues long. From germline, CDR1 is LNHDA and CDR2 SQIVND (reference sequence). V lost 5 bases, J lost 8 bases, and 6 bases stayed unmatched.

The gene calls are TRBV5-1 and TRBJ1-2; 8 bases are a match to TRBD1. The CDR3 is 19 residues long. CDR1 SGHRS and CDR2 YFSETQ come from the germline V gene. Trimming at V came to 0 bases and at J to 4 bases, leaving 17 bases not matched to a gene. CDR3 DNA: TGCGCCAGCAGCTTGGATGGAGCCGGGACAGGTAACCGTTTCTATGGCTACACCTTC. Translation gives CASSLDGAGTGNRFYGYTF. Complete variable domain (other parts from reference TRBV5-1 and TRBJ1-2): KAGVTQTPRYLIKTRGQQVTLSCSPISGHRSVSWYQQTPGQGLQFLFEYFSETQRNKGNFPGRFSGRQFSNSRSEMNVSTLELGDSALYLCASSLDGAGTGNRFYGYTFGSGTRLTVV.

The chain couples TRBV5-1 to TRBJ1-4; 8 bases fit TRBD1. This CDR3 has 14 residues. V lost 4 bases and J lost 7; bases outside the gene matches: 6. Germline CDR1 is SGHRS and CDR2 is YFSETQ. This chain's CDR3 is CASSPSTGVEKLFF. Here the CDR3 DNA reads TGCGCCAGCAGCCCATCGACAGGGGTTGAAAAACTGTTTTTT.

The chain combines TRBV25-1 with TRBJ1-1, with no clear D. There are 14 residues in the CDR3. The V gene's germline CDR1 is MGHDK and CDR2 SYGVNS. Trimming cost V 1 base and J 3 bases, with 9 bases left between them. The CDR3 protein is CASSELTRDTEAFF. The CDR3, as DNA: TGTGCCAGCAGTGAATTGACTAGGGACACTGAAGCTTTCTTT.

The chain is built from TRBV18 and TRBJ1-6; 7 nucleotides agree with TRBD1. Germline V gives CDR1 KGHSH, CDR2 LQKENI. V shed 4 bases and J 9 bases; nucleotides not matched to a gene: 12. The length of the CDR3 is 16 residues. CDR3 sequence (DNA): TGTGCCAGCTCACAGCCCAGAGACAGGGTAAGTTCACCCCTCCACTTT. Amino acid sequence: CASSQPRDRVSSPLHF.

The chain combines TRBV27 with TRBJ2-3, with 12 nucleotides matching TRBD2. The V gene's germline CDR1 is MNHEY and CDR2 SMNVEV (reference sequence). The CDR3 covers 18 residues. Losses at the gene ends were 3 bases for V and 0 bases for J; bases not matched to a gene: 7. CDR3 protein: CASSFPTSGRMSTDTQYF. CDR3 in DNA: TGTGCCAGCAGTTTCCCAACTAGCGGGAGGATGAGCACAGATACGCAGTATTTT.

The rearrangement links TRBV5-4 to TRBJ2-5, with 11 bases lining up with TRBD2. Trimming removed 3 bases from V and 2 bases from J; junction bases left unmatched: 3. Looked up from germline, CDR1 is SGHNT and CDR2 is YYREEE (reference sequence). This CDR3 comprises 15 residues. CDR3 protein: CASSWRTSGQETQYF. The CDR3 nucleotides read TGTGCCAGCAGCTGGCGGACTAGCGGGCAAGAGACCCAGTACTTC.

The V call is TRBV5-1, the J call TRBJ2-1; 9 positions match TRBD2. V lost 5 bases and J lost 9; bases outside the gene matches: 6. The CDR3 contains 13 residues. Germline-derived CDR1 and CDR2 are SGHRS and YFSETQ. CDR3 in amino acids: CASRWTSEGEQFF. In DNA form, the CDR3 reads TGCGCCAGCAGGTGGACTAGCGAGGGTGAGCAGTTCTTC.

The chain uses TRBV12-5 and TRBJ2-7, with 7 positions matching TRBD2. From germline, CDR1 is LGHNT and CDR2 FRNRAP. There are 13 residues in the CDR3. The V gene end was trimmed by 11 bases and the J gene end by 2 bases; junction bases not matched to a gene: 9. The CDR3 spells CASLAGAAYEQYF. For the CDR3, the DNA is TGTGCTTCCTTAGCGGGCGCCGCCTACGAGCAGTACTTC.

The genes are TRBV4-1 and TRBJ2-7, with 7 bases aligning to TRBD1. Looked up from germline, CDR1 is MGHRA and CDR2 is YSYEKL. J gave up 5 bases and V 4 bases, and 11 bases lay outside the gene matches. The CDR3 totals 15 residues. The CDR3 coding sequence is TGCGCCAGCAGCCGTACGCAGGGGGAATGGGACGAGCAGTACTTC. As protein: CASSRTQGEWDEQYF.

This clone was seen a handful of times. The chain couples TRBV6-4 to TRBJ1-1; D unclear. Deletions cut 6 bases from V and 5 bases from J, with 13 bases between. In germline, CDR1 is MRHNA, CDR2 SNTAGT. The CDR3 is 13 residues long. The CDR3 spells CASSYRRETEAFF. Here the CDR3 DNA reads TGTGCCAGCAGCTACCGTCGGGAAACTGAAGCTTTCTTT.

CDR3 nucleotide sequence: TGTGCCTGTTCGACTAGCGGATCCTACAATGAGCAGTTCTTC. Translation gives CACSTSGSYNEQFF. The chain joins TRBV12-1 to TRBJ2-1; the D call in the table, TRBD2, was not verified against the DNA. TRBV12-1 is a pseudogene locus. This CDR3 spans 14 amino acids.

The gene calls are TRBV7-8 and TRBJ1-4, with D possibly being TRBD1 (5 bases). Trimming removed 5 bases from V and 10 bases from J, with 23 bases in between. The germline V gene has CDR1 SGHVS and CDR2 FQNEAQ. This CDR3 has 16 amino acids. The CDR3 DNA is TGTGCCAGCAGCCAACCGTTCGTTGGGGGACTGCGAAAACTGTTTTTT. Residues: CASSQPFVGGLRKLFF.

CDR3 coding DNA: TGTGCCAGCAGCCCCTACCTCGGGGGGGTAATCGGAAATGAGCAGTTCTTC. Translated: CASSPYLGGVIGNEQFF. The chain carries TRBV9 and TRBJ2-1; 8 nucleotides agree with TRBD2. The CDR3 contains 17 residues. J was trimmed by 7 bases and V by 4 bases; bases with no gene match: 16. From germline, CDR1 is SGDLS and CDR2 YYNGEE.